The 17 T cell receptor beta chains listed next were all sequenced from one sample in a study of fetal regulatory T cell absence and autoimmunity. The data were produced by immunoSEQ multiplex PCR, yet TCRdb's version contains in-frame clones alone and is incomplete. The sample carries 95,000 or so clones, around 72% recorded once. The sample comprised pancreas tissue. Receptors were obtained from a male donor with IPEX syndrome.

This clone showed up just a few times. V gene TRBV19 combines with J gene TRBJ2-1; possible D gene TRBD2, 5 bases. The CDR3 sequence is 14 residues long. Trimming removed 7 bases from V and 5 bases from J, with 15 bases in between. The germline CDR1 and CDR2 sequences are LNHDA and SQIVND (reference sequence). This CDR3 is CASTQGSSNNEQFF. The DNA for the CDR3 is TGTGCCAGTACCCAAGGGAGCAGCAACAATGAGCAGTTCTTC.

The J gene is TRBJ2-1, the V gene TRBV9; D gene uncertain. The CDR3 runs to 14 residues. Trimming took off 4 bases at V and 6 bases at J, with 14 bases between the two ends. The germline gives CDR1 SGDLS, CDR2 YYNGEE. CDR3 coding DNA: TGTGCCAGCAGCCCGGGCCCCCGCCGCAATGAGCAGTTCTTC. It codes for CASSPGPRRNEQFF.

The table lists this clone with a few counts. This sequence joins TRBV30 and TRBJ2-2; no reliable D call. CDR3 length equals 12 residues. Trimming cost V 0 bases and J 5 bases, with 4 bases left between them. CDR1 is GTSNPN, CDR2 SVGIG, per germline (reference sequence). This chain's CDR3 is CAWSVLTGELFF. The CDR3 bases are TGTGCCTGGAGTGTATTAACCGGGGAGCTGTTTTTT. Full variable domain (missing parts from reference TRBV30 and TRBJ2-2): SQTIHQWPATLVQPVGSPLSLECTVEGTSNPNLYWYRQAAGRGLQLLFYSVGIGQISSEVPQNLSASRPQDRQFILSSKKLLLSDSGFYLCAWSVLTGELFFGEGSRLTVL.

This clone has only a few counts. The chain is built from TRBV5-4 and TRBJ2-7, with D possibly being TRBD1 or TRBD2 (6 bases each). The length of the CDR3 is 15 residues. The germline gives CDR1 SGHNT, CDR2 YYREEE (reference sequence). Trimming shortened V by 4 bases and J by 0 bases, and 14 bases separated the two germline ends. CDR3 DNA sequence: TGTGCCAGCAGCGGGGGGACACTTCACTCCTACGAGCAGTACTTC. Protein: CASSGGTLHSYEQYF.

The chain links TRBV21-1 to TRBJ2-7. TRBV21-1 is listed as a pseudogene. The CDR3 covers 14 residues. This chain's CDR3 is CASSEDGPGYEQYF. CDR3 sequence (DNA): TGTGCCAGCAGCGAAGACGGACCAGGCTACGAGCAGTACTTC.

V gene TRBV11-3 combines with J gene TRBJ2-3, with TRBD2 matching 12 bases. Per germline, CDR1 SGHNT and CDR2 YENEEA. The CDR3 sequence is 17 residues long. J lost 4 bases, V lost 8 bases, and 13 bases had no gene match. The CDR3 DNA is TGTGCCAGCGCCGCCGGGCTAGCGGGAGGGCCCGCAGATACGCAGTATTTT. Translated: CASAAGLAGGPADTQYF.

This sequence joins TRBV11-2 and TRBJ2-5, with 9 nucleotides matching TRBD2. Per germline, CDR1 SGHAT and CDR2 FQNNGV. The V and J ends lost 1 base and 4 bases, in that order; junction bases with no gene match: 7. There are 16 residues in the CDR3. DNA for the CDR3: TGTGCCAGCAGCTTAGTCTCTAGCGGGGCAGGAGAGACCCAGTACTTC. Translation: CASSLVSSGAGETQYF.

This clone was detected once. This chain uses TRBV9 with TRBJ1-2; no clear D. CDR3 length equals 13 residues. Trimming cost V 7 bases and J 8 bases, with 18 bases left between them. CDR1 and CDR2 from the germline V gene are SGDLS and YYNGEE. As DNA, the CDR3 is TGTGCCAGCTACGAATGGGGTTATAGAGGCTACACCTTC. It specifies CASYEWGYRGYTF.

The CDR3 reads CASGLVPDAAKNIQYF. CDR3 bases: TGTGCTAGTGGTTTGGTACCCGACGCGGCCAAAAACATTCAGTACTTC. The genes are TRBV12-5 and TRBJ2-4; D is uncertain. In germline, CDR1 is LGHNT, CDR2 FRNRAP. The V gene lost 0 bases and the J gene lost 1 base, with 10 bases spanning the gap. The CDR3 extends over 16 amino acids. Supplemented by reference TRBV12-5 and TRBJ2-4, the full variable domain reads DARVTQTPRHKVTEMGQEVTMRCQPILGHNTVFWYRQTMMQGLELLAYFRNRAPLDDSGMPKDRFSAEMPDATLATLKIQPSEPRDSAVYFCASGLVPDAAKNIQYFGAGTRLSVL.

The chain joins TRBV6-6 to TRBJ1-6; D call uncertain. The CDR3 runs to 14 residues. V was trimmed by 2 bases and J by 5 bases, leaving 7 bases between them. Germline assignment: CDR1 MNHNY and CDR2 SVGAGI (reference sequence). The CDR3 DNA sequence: TGTGCCAGCAGTTACGGTCCCCATAATTCACCCCTCCACTTT. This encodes CASSYGPHNSPLHF.

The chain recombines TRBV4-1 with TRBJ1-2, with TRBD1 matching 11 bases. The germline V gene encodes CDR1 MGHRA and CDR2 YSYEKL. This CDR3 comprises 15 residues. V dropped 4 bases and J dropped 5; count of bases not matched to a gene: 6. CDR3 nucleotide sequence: TGCGCCAGCAGCCCGTGGACAGGGGGCCAGTATGGCTACACCTTC. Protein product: CASSPWTGGQYGYTF.

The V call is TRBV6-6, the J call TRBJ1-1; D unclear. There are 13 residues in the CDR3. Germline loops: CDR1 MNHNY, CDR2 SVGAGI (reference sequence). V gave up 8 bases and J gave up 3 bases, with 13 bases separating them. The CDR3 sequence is CASGFLEDTEAFF. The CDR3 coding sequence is TGTGCCAGCGGATTTTTAGAGGACACTGAAGCTTTCTTT.

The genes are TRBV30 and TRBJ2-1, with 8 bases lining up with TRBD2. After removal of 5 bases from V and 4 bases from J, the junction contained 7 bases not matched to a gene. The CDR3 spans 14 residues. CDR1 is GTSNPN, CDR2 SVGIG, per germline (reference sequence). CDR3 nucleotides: TGTGCCTGGTACGGGGGGGCCGGGTACAATGAGCAGTTCTTC. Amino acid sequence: CAWYGGAGYNEQFF.

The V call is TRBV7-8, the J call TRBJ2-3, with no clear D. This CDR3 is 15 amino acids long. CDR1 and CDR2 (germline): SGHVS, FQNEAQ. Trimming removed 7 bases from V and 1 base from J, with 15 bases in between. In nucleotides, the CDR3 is TGTGCCAGCACCCCCTCCCTCCTGGGCACAGATACGCAGTATTTT. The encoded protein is CASTPSLLGTDTQYF.

The DNA for the CDR3 is TGCGCCAGCACGACAGGGGGCACAGATACGCAGTATTTT. Encoded protein: CASTTGGTDTQYF. This rearrangement joins TRBV5-1 to TRBJ2-3; 8 positions match TRBD1. Germline V lookup: CDR1 SGHRS, CDR2 YFSETQ. This CDR3 is built from 13 residues. J was trimmed by 1 base and V by 6 bases; bases with no gene match: 1.

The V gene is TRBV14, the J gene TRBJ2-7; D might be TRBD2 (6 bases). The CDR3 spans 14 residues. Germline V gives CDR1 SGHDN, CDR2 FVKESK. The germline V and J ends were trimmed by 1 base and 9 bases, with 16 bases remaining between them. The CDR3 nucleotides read TGTGCCAGCAGCCAAGTTGGAGCGGGTAACGGGCAGTACTTC. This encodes CASSQVGAGNGQYF.

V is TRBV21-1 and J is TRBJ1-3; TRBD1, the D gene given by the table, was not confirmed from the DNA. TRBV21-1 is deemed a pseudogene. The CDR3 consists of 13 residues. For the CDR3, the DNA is TGTGCCAGCAGCAGACAGGGAGGAAACACCATATATTTT. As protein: CASSRQGGNTIYF.